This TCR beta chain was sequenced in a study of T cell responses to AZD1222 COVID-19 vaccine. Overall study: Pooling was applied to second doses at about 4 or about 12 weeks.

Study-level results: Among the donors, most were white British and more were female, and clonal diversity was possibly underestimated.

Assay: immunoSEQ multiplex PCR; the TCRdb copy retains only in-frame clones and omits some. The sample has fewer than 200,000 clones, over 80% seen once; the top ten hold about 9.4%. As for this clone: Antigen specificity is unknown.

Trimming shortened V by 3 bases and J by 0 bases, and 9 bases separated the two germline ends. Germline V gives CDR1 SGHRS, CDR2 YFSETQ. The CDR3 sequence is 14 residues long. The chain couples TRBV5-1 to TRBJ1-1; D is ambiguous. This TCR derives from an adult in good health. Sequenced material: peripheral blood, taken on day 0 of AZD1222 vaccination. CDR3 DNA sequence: TGCGCCAGCAGCTCGGGCCAGCTGAACACTGAAGCTTTCTTT. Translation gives CASSSGQLNTEAFF.